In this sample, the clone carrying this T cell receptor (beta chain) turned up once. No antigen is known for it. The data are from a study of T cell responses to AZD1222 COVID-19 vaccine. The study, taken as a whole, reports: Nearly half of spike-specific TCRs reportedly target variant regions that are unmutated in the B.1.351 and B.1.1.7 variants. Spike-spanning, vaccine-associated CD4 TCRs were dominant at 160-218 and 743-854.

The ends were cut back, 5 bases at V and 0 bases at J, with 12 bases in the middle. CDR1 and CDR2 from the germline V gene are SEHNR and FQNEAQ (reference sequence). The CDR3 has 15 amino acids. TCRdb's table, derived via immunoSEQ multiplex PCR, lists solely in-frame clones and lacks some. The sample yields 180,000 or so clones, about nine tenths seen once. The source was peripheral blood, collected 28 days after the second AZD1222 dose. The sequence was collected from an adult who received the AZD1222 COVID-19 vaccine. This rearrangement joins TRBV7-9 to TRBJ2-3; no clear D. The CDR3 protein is CASSLRSYSTDTQYF. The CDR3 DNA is TGTGCCAGCAGCCTCAGGTCCTACAGCACAGATACGCAGTATTTT. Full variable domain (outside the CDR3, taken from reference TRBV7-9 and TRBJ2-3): DTGVSQNPRHKITKRGQNVTFRCDPISEHNRLYWYRQTLGQGPEFLTYFQNEAQLEKSRLLSDRFSAERPKGSFSTLEIQRTEQGDSAMYLCASSLRSYSTDTQYFGPGTRLTVL.